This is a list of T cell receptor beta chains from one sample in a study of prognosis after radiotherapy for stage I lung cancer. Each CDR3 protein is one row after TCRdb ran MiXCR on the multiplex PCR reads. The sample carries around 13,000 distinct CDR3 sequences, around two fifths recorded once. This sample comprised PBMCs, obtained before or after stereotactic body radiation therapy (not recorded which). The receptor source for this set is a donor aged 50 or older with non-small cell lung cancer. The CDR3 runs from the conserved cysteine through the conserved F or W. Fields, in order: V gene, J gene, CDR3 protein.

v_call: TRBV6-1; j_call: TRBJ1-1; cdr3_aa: CSSRQGAWYTEAFF
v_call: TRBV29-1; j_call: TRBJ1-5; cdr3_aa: CSVRADFNQPQHF
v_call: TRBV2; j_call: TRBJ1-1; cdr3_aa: CASSASRSSEAFF
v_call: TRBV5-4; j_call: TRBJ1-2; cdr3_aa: CASSADRVGGYTF
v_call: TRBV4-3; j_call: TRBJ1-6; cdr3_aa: CASSHRFIRSPLHF
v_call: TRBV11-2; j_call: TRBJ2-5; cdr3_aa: CASSSQREGHETQYF
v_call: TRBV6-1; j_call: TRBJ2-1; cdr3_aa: CASRDPARRLNNEQFF
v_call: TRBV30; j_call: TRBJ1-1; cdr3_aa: CAWIPGGSVAFF
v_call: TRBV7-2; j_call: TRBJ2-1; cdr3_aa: CASSQTPNWQVGLYNEQFF
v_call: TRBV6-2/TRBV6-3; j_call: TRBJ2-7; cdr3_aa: CASRRGNRVYGQYF
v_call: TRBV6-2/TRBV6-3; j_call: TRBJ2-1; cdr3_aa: CASSYGQASSYNEQFF
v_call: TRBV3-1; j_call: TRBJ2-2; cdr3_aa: CASSFLGGGNTGELFF
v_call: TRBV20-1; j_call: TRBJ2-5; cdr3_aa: CSASGLALSQETQYF
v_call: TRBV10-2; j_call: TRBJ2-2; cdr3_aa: CASRRLNTGELFF
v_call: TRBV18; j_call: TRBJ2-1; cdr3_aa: CASSPYRGHSSYNEQFF
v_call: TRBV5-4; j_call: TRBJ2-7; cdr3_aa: CASSLLTGGSYEQYF
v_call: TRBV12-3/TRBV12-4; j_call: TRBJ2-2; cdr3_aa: CASSLGDRAFANTGELFF
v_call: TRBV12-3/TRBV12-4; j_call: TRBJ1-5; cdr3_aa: CASHDRGNQPQHF
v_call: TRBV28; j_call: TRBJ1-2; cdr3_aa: CASSFQTQEGYTF
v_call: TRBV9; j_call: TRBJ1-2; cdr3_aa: CASSVAGGADRGYGYTF
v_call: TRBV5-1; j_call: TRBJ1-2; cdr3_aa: CASSIPGQGSGYTF
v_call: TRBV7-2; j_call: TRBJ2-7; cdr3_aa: CASILIAAVAYEQYF
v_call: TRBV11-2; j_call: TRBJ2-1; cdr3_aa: CASSLVLGLAGFGDEQFF
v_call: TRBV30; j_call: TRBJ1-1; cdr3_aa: CAWSMGDTEAFF
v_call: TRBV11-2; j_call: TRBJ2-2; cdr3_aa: CASSRGQTNTGELFF
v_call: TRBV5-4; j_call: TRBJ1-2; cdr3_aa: CASSSPGQGLGGYTF
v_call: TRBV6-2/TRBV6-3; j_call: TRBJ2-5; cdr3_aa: CASSGREWETQYF
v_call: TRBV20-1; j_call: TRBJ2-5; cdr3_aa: CSARVGGGGETQYF
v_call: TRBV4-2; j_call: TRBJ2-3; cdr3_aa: CASSRKLGGRTDTQYF
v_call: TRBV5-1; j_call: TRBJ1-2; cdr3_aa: CASSLAEGVGHCGYTF
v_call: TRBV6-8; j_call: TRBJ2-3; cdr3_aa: CASSSTIFSGGDTDTRYF
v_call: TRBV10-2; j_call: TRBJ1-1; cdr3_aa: CASNGTGFGKTESFF
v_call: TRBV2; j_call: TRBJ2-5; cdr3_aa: CASSTTFLAGEQETQYF
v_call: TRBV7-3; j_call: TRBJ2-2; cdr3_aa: CASSYLTSELTGELFF
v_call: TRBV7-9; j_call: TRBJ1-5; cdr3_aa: CASSLYRGGDQTEHF
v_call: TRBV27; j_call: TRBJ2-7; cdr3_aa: CASSLSGALYEQYF
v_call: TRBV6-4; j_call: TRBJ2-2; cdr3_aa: CASRTGLYTGELFF
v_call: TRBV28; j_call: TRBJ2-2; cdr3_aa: CASRESRGAGELFF
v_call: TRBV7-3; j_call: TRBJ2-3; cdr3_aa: CASSWTSGATDTQYF
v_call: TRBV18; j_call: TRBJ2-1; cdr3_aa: CASSEGLFGGINEQFF
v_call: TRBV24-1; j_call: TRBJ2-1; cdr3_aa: CDTTGGTGAYNEQFF
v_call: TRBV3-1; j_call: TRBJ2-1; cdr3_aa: CASSQDGRYYNEQFF
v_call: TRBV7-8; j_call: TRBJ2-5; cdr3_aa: CASMAGRVRETQYF
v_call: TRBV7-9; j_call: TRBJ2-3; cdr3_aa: CASSLESGNTQYF
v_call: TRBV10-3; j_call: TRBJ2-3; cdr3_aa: CAISELVEVQTSGTTVTDTQYF
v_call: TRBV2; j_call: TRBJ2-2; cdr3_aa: CATKDRPGELFF